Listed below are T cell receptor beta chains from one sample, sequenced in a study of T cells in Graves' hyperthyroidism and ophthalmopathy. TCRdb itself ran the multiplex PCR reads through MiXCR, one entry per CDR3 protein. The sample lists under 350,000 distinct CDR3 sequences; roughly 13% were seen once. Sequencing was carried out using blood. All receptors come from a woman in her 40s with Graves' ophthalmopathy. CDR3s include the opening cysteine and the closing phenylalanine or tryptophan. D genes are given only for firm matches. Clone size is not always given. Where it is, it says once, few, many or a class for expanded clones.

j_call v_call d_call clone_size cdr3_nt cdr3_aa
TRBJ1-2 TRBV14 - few TGTGCCAGCAGCCAACGCAGGAACTATGGCTACACCTTC CASSQRRNYGYTF
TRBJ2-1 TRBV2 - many TGTGCCAGCAGTGCCCGAATCGGACCAGCGGGCCATGAGCAGTTCTTC CASSARIGPAGHEQFF
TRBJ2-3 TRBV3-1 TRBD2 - TGTGCCAGCAGCCGGCGCAGGGAGGGCGCAGATACGCAGTATTTT CASSRRREGADTQYF
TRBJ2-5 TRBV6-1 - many TGTGCCAGCGAGGGGGGGACCAAGACGAAAGAGACCCAGTACTTC CASEGGTKTKETQYF
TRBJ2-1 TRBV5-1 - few TGCGCCAGCAGCCAGACTACTACAACCGGTGAGCAGTTCTTC CASSQTTTTGEQFF
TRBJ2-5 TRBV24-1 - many TGTGCCACCGCCCCGGAGGCCCCGGGCGAGACCCAGTACTTC CATAPEAPGETQYF
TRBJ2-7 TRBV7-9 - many TGTGCCAGCAGCTTCTATCGGACTCCCCGCCCCTACGAGCAGTACTTC CASSFYRTPRPYEQYF
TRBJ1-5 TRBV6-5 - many TGTGCCAGCAGACCCTCGAGGCAACCCAATCAGCCCCAGCATTTT CASRPSRQPNQPQHF
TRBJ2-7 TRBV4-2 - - TGTGCCAGCAGCCAAGAAGGAATCCTCCTATCCTACGAGCAGTACTTC CASSQEGILLSYEQYF
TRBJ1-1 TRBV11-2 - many TGTGCCAGCAGCCCCCGGGCAGGGGAGAACACTGAAGCTTTCTTT CASSPRAGENTEAFF
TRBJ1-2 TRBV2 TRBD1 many TGTGCCAGCAGTGAAAGGGGACAGAACTATGGCTACACCTTC CASSERGQNYGYTF
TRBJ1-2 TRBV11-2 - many TGTGCCAGCAGCCCGCCTCGAGGGACAAACTATGGCTACACCTTC CASSPPRGTNYGYTF